This passage covers 29 T cell receptor beta chains from one sample sequenced in a study of human T cells and chemical hapten exposure. Time point meaning: pre-sensitization, week 0. Regarding treatment: therapeutic diphenylcyclopropenone sensitization with weekly scalp DPC. TCRdb reprocessed the RACE reads with MiXCR, giving one entry per CDR3 protein. The table shows fewer than 70,000 distinct CDR3 sequences, with around 7% occurring only once. The specimen was whole blood, collected in connection with sensitization to the hapten diphenylcyclopropenone (DPC). These receptors were collected from a woman in her twenties or thirties with alopecia areata. Some clones in this sample may be carry-over from other donors' samples.

This chain joins TRBV9 and TRBJ2-6; possibly TRBD2 for D (6 bases). Trimming left V 1 base short and J 2 bases short, with 7 bases between. Per the germline V gene, CDR1 is SGDLS and CDR2 is YYNGEE. The CDR3 runs to 15 residues. The CDR3 loop is CASSVSGAGANVLTF. The CDR3 coding sequence is TGTGCCAGCAGCGTATCGGGGGCTGGGGCCAACGTCCTGACTTTC.

Ten or more counts support this clonotype. This chain joins TRBV12-3 or TRBV12-4 and TRBJ1-1, with 7 bases aligning to TRBD1. Unmatched junction bases numbered 8, after V lost 5 bases and J lost 5 bases. The CDR3 contains 14 residues. The CDR3 nucleotides read TGTGCCAGCAGTCCCCAGGGGGGAGGAACTGAAGCTTTCTTT. Residues: CASSPQGGGTEAFF.

This clonotype was observed many times. V usage is TRBV5-4 and J usage is TRBJ1-2; a weak D match, TRBD1 (6 bases). The germline V gene encodes CDR1 SGHNT and CDR2 YYREEE (reference sequence). The CDR3 runs 15 residues. The V gene lost 3 bases and the J gene lost 1 base, with 13 bases spanning the gap. The CDR3 bases are TGTGCCAGCAGCTCCCCACAGGGTTTTAACTATGGCTACACCTTC. Translated, it gives CASSSPQGFNYGYTF. Filled out from reference TRBV5-4 and TRBJ1-2, the complete variable domain reads ETGVTQSPTHLIKTRGQQVTLRCSSQSGHNTVSWYQQALGQGPQFIFQYYREEENGRGNFPPRFSGLQFPNYSSELNVNALELDDSALYLCASSSPQGFNYGYTFGSGTRLTVV.

This clonotype was detected ten times or more. The V call is TRBV18, the J call TRBJ1-2, with TRBD1 matching over 10 bases. Trimming removed 3 bases from V and 6 bases from J; junction bases left unmatched: 13. This CDR3 is built from 17 residues. Germline V gives CDR1 KGHSH, CDR2 LQKENI. CDR3: CASSPRQGAWGVDGYTF. CDR3 DNA sequence: TGTGCCAGCTCACCCCGACAGGGGGCGTGGGGAGTAGATGGCTACACCTTC.

The CDR3 DNA follows: TGTGCCAGCAGCTTAGCGGTAGGACAGGGAAACACTGAAGCTTTCTTT. This codes for CASSLAVGQGNTEAFF. V and J are TRBV7-6 and TRBJ1-1; 8 nucleotides match TRBD1. Germline V CDR1 and CDR2: SGHVS, FNYEAQ. The V and J ends lost 0 bases and 2 bases, in that order; junction bases with no gene match: 5. The CDR3 has 16 residues.

In this sample, this clonotype turned up many times. The CDR3 nucleotides are TGTGCCAGCAGCTTAGCGCGGCAGTATGGCTACACCTTC. This translates into CASSLARQYGYTF. The gene calls are TRBV7-2 and TRBJ1-2; D unclear. V was shortened by 0 bases and J by 5 bases, with 7 bases between the two germline ends. CDR3 size: 13 residues. CDR1 and CDR2 (germline): SGHTA, FQGNSA. Full variable domain (outside the CDR3, taken from reference TRBV7-2 and TRBJ1-2): GAGVSQSPSNKVTEKGKDVELRCDPISGHTALYWYRQSLGQGLEFLIYFQGNSAPDKSGLPSDRFSAERTGGSVSTLTIQRTQQEDSAVYLCASSLARQYGYTFGSGTRLTVV.

This clonotype was seen only a few times. The rearrangement joins TRBV5-4 to TRBJ2-2, with 11 bases fitting TRBD2. Trimming removed 4 bases from V and 1 base from J; junction bases left unmatched: 6. The CDR3 totals 17 residues. Germline CDR1 SGHNT, CDR2 YYREEE (reference sequence). CDR3 in amino acids: CASSPTTSGGNTGELFF. The CDR3 DNA follows: TGTGCCAGCAGCCCGACAACTAGCGGGGGGAACACCGGGGAGCTGTTTTTT.

This clonotype has a count of ten or more. The V and J genes are TRBV2 and TRBJ1-1; D remains unclear. CDR1 and CDR2 from the germline V gene are SNHLY and FYNNEI. V lost 6 bases to trimming and J lost 4 bases, with 12 bases between them. CDR3 size: 13 residues. CDR3: CASRVAAGTEAFF. In DNA, the CDR3 is TGTGCCAGCAGGGTCGCGGCGGGCACTGAAGCTTTCTTT. Supplemented by reference TRBV2 and TRBJ1-1, the full variable domain reads EPEVTQTPSHQVTQMGQEVILRCVPISNHLYFYWYRQILGQKVEFLVSFYNNEISEKSEIFDDQFSVERPDGSNFTLKIRSTKLEDSAMYFCASRVAAGTEAFFGQGTRLTVV.

This clonotype was counted at least ten times. V is TRBV5-1 and J is TRBJ2-5, with 10 bases fitting TRBD2. Per germline, CDR1 SGHRS and CDR2 YFSETQ. This CDR3 is 14 amino acids long. V shed 4 bases, J shed 5 bases, and the junction held 5 bases outside the gene matches. CDR3: CASSPAGGLETQYF. The DNA for the CDR3 is TGCGCCAGCAGCCCAGCGGGGGGGCTCGAGACCCAGTACTTC.

This clonotype has at least ten counts. The CDR3 DNA reads as TGTGCCAGCAGTCTACAGGGGGGTAACGGCTACACCTTC. Amino acid sequence: CASSLQGGNGYTF. V usage is TRBV12-3 or TRBV12-4 and J usage is TRBJ1-2, with 8 bases aligning to TRBD1. The V and J ends lost 5 bases and 8 bases, in that order; junction bases with no gene match: 7. The CDR3 is 13 amino acids.

To note about this clonotype: Being one base from a much bigger clone, this may be a read error. The chain is built from TRBV9 and TRBJ2-3; maybe TRBD2 (5 bases). The CDR3 contains 14 residues. Germline values: CDR1 SGDLS, CDR2 YYNGEE. CDR3: CVSSVVLEADTQYF. CDR3 in DNA: TGTGTCAGCAGCGTAGTTCTGGAGGCAGATACGCAGTATTTT.

This clonotype has just a few counts. V usage is TRBV12-3 or TRBV12-4 and J usage is TRBJ2-7, with D possibly being TRBD1 (5 bases). The CDR3 totals 13 residues. V was clipped by 5 bases and J by 3 bases, with 11 bases between them. CDR3: CASSRSGNYEQYF. CDR3 in DNA: TGTGCCAGCAGTCGATCAGGGAACTACGAGCAGTACTTC.

The chain links TRBV7-2 to TRBJ1-1, with a tentative D call TRBD1 (5 bases). Germline V gene sequence: CDR1 SGHTA, CDR2 FQGNSA. The CDR3 spans 15 residues. Trimming removed 2 bases at V and 4 bases at J, with 14 bases between. The CDR3 here is CASSLFSGYSTEAFF. The CDR3, as DNA: TGTGCCAGCAGCTTATTTTCAGGGTACAGCACTGAAGCTTTCTTT. The complete variable domain, with remaining parts taken from reference TRBV7-2 and TRBJ1-1, reads GAGVSQSPSNKVTEKGKDVELRCDPISGHTALYWYRQSLGQGLEFLIYFQGNSAPDKSGLPSDRFSAERTGGSVSTLTIQRTQQEDSAVYLCASSLFSGYSTEAFFGQGTRLTVV.

Ten or more counts support this clonotype. The chain is built from TRBV2 and TRBJ1-2; D not certain. Per germline, CDR1 SNHLY and CDR2 FYNNEI. V was clipped by 0 bases and J by 7 bases, with 12 bases between them. The CDR3 is 14 amino acids. This CDR3 reads CASSEALGLGGYTF. CDR3 DNA: TGTGCCAGCAGTGAAGCACTGGGGTTGGGTGGCTACACCTTC.

This clonotype was counted many times. V gene TRBV7-2 combines with J gene TRBJ2-3; possibly TRBD2 for D (6 bases). V shed 0 bases and J shed 0 bases, with 7 bases lying between them. From germline, CDR1 is SGHTA and CDR2 FQGNSA. The CDR3 runs to 15 residues. CDR3 residues: CASSLATRSTDTQYF. As DNA, the CDR3 is TGTGCCAGCAGCTTAGCGACTAGAAGCACAGATACGCAGTATTTT.

The table lists this clonotype with many counts. This sequence joins TRBV5-3 and TRBJ2-5; 11 nucleotides align to TRBD1. TRBV5-3 is identified as an open reading frame with a role that is uncertain. The V segment lost 3 bases and the J segment 4 bases; nucleotides outside the gene matches: 8. The CDR3 loop spans 16 amino acids. The CDR3 nucleotides are TGTGCCAGAAGCTCGGTCAGGGACAGGGGGTCAGAGACCCAGTACTTC. Translating gives CARSSVRDRGSETQYF.

This clonotype was observed at least ten times. V and J are TRBV18 and TRBJ2-7; D perhaps matches TRBD1 (6 bases). The CDR3 extends over 16 amino acids. The V end lost 2 bases, the J end lost 9 bases, and 23 bases lay between the germline ends. In germline, CDR1 is KGHSH, CDR2 LQKENI. CDR3 residues: CASSPGEGHLTSGQYF. The CDR3 nucleotides are TGTGCCAGCTCACCAGGCGAGGGACACCTGACCTCAGGGCAGTACTTC.

By its share, this clonotype is medium-sized. The chain has TRBV24-1 and TRBJ2-2; possibly TRBD1 for D (6 bases). From germline, CDR1 is KGHDR and CDR2 SFDVKD. Trimming took off 9 bases at V and 1 base at J, with 11 bases between the two ends. The CDR3 covers 14 residues. CDR3 loop: CATAPDRNTGELFF. The CDR3 nucleotides are TGTGCCACCGCCCCGGACAGGAACACCGGGGAGCTGTTTTTT.

This clonotype has ten or more counts. The V and J genes are TRBV6-1 and TRBJ2-4; tentatively, D is TRBD2 (7 bases). This CDR3 region has 15 residues. Germline V lookup: CDR1 MNHNS, CDR2 SASEGT. With 2 bases removed from V and 9 bases from J, the gap between germline ends came to 17 bases. In nucleotides, the CDR3 is TGTGCCAGCAGTGAATTGGGGGGGCCATTCGGCATTCAGTACTTC. Residues: CASSELGGPFGIQYF.

This clonotype was counted at least ten times. V gene TRBV3-1 combines with J gene TRBJ1-4, with D perhaps matching TRBD1 (5 bases). The CDR3 extends over 16 amino acids. V was cut by 3 bases and J by 7 bases, with 18 bases left in between. Germline values: CDR1 LGHDT, CDR2 YNNKEL (reference sequence). In DNA form, the CDR3 reads TGTGCCAGCAGCCATGGATGGACACCCCGAGGTGAAAAACTGTTTTTT. This sequence encodes CASSHGWTPRGEKLFF.

This clonotype was counted many times. The chain is built from TRBV12-3 or TRBV12-4 and TRBJ1-5; no definite D call. Trimming took off 1 base at V and 4 bases at J, with 11 bases between the two ends. The CDR3 loop spans 15 amino acids. The DNA of the CDR3 is TGTGCCAGCAGTTTAGGGTCATTCGGGAATCAGCCCCAGCATTTT. Translation gives CASSLGSFGNQPQHF.

This clonotype was recorded many times. The chain uses TRBV11-2 and TRBJ2-5; unclear D gene. Germline assignment: CDR1 SGHAT and CDR2 FQNNGV. The CDR3 consists of 14 residues. V lost 5 bases, J lost 0 bases, and 10 bases lay in between. The CDR3, as DNA: TGTGCCAGCAGCCCGACTGCCCACCAAGAGACCCAGTACTTC. Translated: CASSPTAHQETQYF. Filled out from reference TRBV11-2 and TRBJ2-5, the complete variable domain reads EAGVAQSPRYKIIEKRQSVAFWCNPISGHATLYWYQQILGQGPKLLIQFQNNGVVDDSQLPKDRFSAERLKGVDSTLKIQPAKLEDSAVYLCASSPTAHQETQYFGPGTRLLVL.

This clonotype appeared many times. The chain has TRBV7-9 and TRBJ2-5; TRBD1 might be the D (6 bases). Trimming shortened V by 9 bases and J by 4 bases, and 21 bases separated the two germline ends. Germline CDR1 SEHNR, CDR2 FQNEAQ (reference sequence). This CDR3 has 15 amino acids. The CDR3 loop is CASYPWDNSPETQYF. In DNA, the CDR3 is TGTGCCAGTTACCCCTGGGACAACTCCCCAGAGACCCAGTACTTC.

This clonotype has more than one count but fewer than ten. J is TRBJ2-7 and V is TRBV19; unclear D gene. This CDR3 contains 13 residues. Germline V gives CDR1 LNHDA, CDR2 SQIVND (reference sequence). With 5 bases removed from V and 0 bases from J, the gap between germline ends came to 8 bases. The CDR3 sequence: CASSRTTSYEQYF. CDR3 sequence (DNA): TGTGCCAGTAGTCGAACCACCTCCTACGAGCAGTACTTC.

This clonotype was counted many times. J is TRBJ1-5 and V is TRBV2; D ambiguous. Germline V lookup: CDR1 SNHLY, CDR2 FYNNEI. V lost 1 base, J lost 1 base, and 8 bases lay in between. This CDR3 comprises 15 residues. CDR3 nucleotides: TGTGCCAGCAGTGAAGGCCAGGCGAGCAATCAGCCCCAGCATTTT. It is translated as CASSEGQASNQPQHF.

This clonotype showed up many times. This chain joins TRBV7-3 and TRBJ2-2; TRBD2 aligns across 7 bases. The CDR3 has 14 residues. V gave up 4 bases and J gave up 6 bases; unmatched junction bases: 5. Germline CDR1 reads SGHTA; CDR2 reads FQGTGA. The CDR3 nucleotides read TGTGCCAGCAGCTACGGGGGGAAGGCCGGGGAGCTGTTTTTT. Protein product: CASSYGGKAGELFF.

This clonotype was counted at least ten times. This chain joins TRBV12-3 or TRBV12-4 and TRBJ1-1, with 7 bases that match TRBD1. The CDR3 is 14 residues long. Trimming took 4 bases from V and 0 from J; bases not matched to a gene: 2. DNA for the CDR3: TGTGCCAGCAGTTGGACAGGAATGAACACTGAAGCTTTCTTT. Amino acids: CASSWTGMNTEAFF.

This clonotype showed up many times. The chain combines TRBV29-1 with TRBJ2-1; D remains ambiguous. The germline V gene has CDR1 SQVTM and CDR2 ANQGSEA. Trimming removed 5 bases at V and 4 bases at J, with 6 bases between. CDR3 length equals 11 residues. The CDR3 DNA reads as TGCAGCGTTTCAGTTTACAATGAGCAGTTCTTC. This codes for CSVSVYNEQFF.

The chain uses TRBV4-2 and TRBJ2-1; D might be TRBD2 (5 bases). The germline CDR1 and CDR2 sequences are LGHNA and YNFKEQ. Trimming pared 0 bases from V and 13 bases from J, leaving 16 bases between. The length of the CDR3 is 14 residues. The CDR3 coding sequence is TGTGCCAGCAGCCAAGAGGATTGGAGGACGGGACAGTTCTTC. It codes for CASSQEDWRTGQFF.